This T cell receptor beta chain was recovered during a study of response to subunit inactivated influenza vaccine. This clonotype is judged medium-sized. Its antigen is unidentified. After removal of 2 bases from V and 2 bases from J, the junction contained 9 bases not matched to a gene. Germline V gene sequence: CDR1 SQVTM, CDR2 ANQGSEA. This CDR3 spans 16 amino acids. The study's findings and limits: The authors put forward the suggestion that each seasonal influenza vaccination may bring in only a limited number of new T cells.

Each CDR3 protein is one row after TCRdb ran MiXCR on the RT-PCR reads. The sample yields 530,000 or so distinct CDR3 sequences, 12% seen once. The chain combines TRBV29-1 with TRBJ2-1, with 7 bases identical to TRBD2. The sequence was collected from a man in his fifties or sixties who received an inactivated influenza vaccine. This specimen consisted of PBMCs from blood, obtained on the day of vaccination. CDR3 DNA: TGCAGCGTTGAACAGGCGGGAGTGGGGACCTACAATGAGCAGTTCTTC. Its translation is CSVEQAGVGTYNEQFF.